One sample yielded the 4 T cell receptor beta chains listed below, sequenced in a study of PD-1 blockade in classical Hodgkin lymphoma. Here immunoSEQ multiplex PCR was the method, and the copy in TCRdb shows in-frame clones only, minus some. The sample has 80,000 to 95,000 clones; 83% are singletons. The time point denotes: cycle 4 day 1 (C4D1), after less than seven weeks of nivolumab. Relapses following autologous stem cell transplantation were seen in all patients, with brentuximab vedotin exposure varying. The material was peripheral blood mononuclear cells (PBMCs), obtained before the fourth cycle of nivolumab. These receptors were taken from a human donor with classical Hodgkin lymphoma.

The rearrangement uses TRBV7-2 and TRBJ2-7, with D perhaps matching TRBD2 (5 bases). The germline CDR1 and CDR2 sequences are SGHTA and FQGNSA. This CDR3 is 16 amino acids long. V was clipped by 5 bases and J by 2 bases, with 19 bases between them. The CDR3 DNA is TGTGCCAGCAGCCCCGCCCGAGGGTTCGGCACCTACGAGCAGTACTTC. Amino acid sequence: CASSPARGFGTYEQYF.

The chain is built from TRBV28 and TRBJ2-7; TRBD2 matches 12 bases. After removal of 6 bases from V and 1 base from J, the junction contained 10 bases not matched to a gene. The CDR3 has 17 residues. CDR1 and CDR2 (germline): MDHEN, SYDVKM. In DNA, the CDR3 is TGTGCCAGCAGGGTCGCCTCGGGACTAGCGGGTTCCTACGAGCAGTACTTC. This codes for CASRVASGLAGSYEQYF.

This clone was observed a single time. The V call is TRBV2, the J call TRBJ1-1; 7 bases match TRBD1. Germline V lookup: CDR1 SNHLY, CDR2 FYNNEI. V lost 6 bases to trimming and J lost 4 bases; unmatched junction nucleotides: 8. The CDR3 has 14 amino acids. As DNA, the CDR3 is TGTGCCAGCAGCGGACAGGCCCGGAGCACTGAAGCTTTCTTT. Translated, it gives CASSGQARSTEAFF.

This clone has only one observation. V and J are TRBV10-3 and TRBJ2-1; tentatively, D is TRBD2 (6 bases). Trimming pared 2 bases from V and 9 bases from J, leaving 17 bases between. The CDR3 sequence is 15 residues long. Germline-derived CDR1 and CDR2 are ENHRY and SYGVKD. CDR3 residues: CAISEVGPAGSEQFF. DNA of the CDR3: TGTGCCATCAGTGAGGTGGGCCCCGCCGGGAGTGAGCAGTTCTTC.